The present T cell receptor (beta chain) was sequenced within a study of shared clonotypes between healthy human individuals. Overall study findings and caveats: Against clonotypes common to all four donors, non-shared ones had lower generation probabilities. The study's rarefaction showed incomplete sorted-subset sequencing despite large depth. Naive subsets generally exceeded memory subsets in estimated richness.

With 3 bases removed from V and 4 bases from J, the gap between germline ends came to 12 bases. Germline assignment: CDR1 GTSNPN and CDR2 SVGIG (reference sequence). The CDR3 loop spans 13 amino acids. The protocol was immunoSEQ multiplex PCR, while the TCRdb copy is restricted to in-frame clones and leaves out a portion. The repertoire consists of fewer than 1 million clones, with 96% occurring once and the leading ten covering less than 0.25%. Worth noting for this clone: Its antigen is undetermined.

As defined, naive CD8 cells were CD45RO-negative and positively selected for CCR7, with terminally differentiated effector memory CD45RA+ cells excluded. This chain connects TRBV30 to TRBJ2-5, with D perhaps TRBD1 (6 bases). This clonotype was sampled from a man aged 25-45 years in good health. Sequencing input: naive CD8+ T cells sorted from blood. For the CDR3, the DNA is TGTGCCTGGAGCGCACAGGGTGGAGAGACCCAGTACTTC. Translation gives CAWSAQGGETQYF.